This T cell receptor (beta chain) was sequenced during a study of somatic mutations in cytotoxic T cells in rheumatoid arthritis. CDR3 size: 11 residues. Germline values: CDR1 MDHEN, CDR2 SYDVKM. V lost 2 bases and J 8 bases, leaving 1 base between the germline ends. This table comes from immunoSEQ multiplex PCR, and its TCRdb copy is limited to in-frame clones, with some not included. The profile shows approximately 24,000 clones, roughly 69% of them singletons. The chain couples TRBV28 to TRBJ1-6; D not resolved. The sequence derives from a woman between 18 and 30 years old in good health. Sequencing was performed on CD8+ T cells sorted from blood. CDR3: CASSLDSPLHF. The CDR3 region has the DNA TGTGCCAGCAGTTTAGATTCACCCCTCCACTTT.